This is a list of T cell receptor beta chains from one sample in a study of OX40 agonist ivuxolimab in advanced cancers. The table came from immunoSEQ multiplex PCR; TCRdb's copy has only in-frame clones and leaves some out. The sample has approximately 26,000 clones, 80% to 90% seen once. Here the sequenced sample was CD4+ or CD8+ T cells sorted from blood, taken in a trial of the OX40 agonist ivuxolimab. All receptors derive from an adult with an advanced solid tumor such as melanoma, head and neck, liver or kidney cancer. Both conserved end residues are part of each CDR3. The D gene is left open where the match is weak. Some rows mark clone size as missing; the rest say once, few, many or name a class of expanded clone.

j_call d_call v_call clone_size cdr3_nt cdr3_aa
TRBJ1-5 TRBD1 TRBV19 - TGTGCCAGTAGGGGAGTGGGACAGCATGGCAATCAGCCCCAGCATTTT CASRGVGQHGNQPQHF
TRBJ1-2 - TRBV19 - TGTGCCAGTAGTATAGAGGATGGACAGATACACTATGGCTACACCTTC CASSIEDGQIHYGYTF
TRBJ1-4 - TRBV18 - TGTGCCAGCTCACCTGCAGGTTCAACTAATGAAAAACTGTTTTTT CASSPAGSTNEKLFF
TRBJ1-2 TRBD1 TRBV19 - TGTGCCAGTAGTATAGAGACAGGGGAGGGCTATGGCTACACCTTC CASSIETGEGYGYTF
TRBJ2-7 - TRBV30 - TGTGCCTGGAGTGTACAGACAGGCTACGAGCAGTACTTC CAWSVQTGYEQYF
TRBJ1-1 - TRBV7-9 few TGTGCCAGCAGCGATTCCAGCAGGGTCACTGAAGCTTTCTTT CASSDSSRVTEAFF
TRBJ2-5 TRBD1 TRBV7-8 - TGTGCCAGCACCCCACCGGGACAGGGTCGCCCCTTGCAAGAGACCCAGTACTTC CASTPPGQGRPLQETQYF
TRBJ2-2 - TRBV2 - TGTGCCAGCAGCCCTCCTCCCATCACAGGGAGCGAACAGATCGGGGAGCTGTTTTTT CASSPPPITGSEQIGELFF
TRBJ2-3 - TRBV5-4 medium-sized TGTGCCAGCAGCTTGGAGGGGGGCACAGATACGCAGTATTTT CASSLEGGTDTQYF
TRBJ2-7 - TRBV13 - TGTGCCAGCAGCTTAGAAGGGAACGAGCAGTACTTC CASSLEGNEQYF
TRBJ2-7 - TRBV6-6 - TGTGCCAGCAGTTCCCCGGGACTGTACTACGAGCAGTACTTC CASSSPGLYYEQYF
TRBJ2-5 - TRBV5-1 - TGCGCCAGCAGCTTTAGACTAAGGCAGGAGACCCAGTACTTC CASSFRLRQETQYF
TRBJ2-3 TRBD2 TRBV5-1 - TGCGCCAGCAGCCTGGGGACTAGAGCCCCAGATACGCAGTATTTT CASSLGTRAPDTQYF
TRBJ1-1 - TRBV9 - TGTGCCAGCAGCGACGAGACAGCTACCCCTGAAGCTTTCTTT CASSDETATPEAFF
TRBJ2-7 TRBD1 TRBV11-1 once TGTGCCAGCAGCCCCCGGGACAGAGTCTACGAGCAGTACTTC CASSPRDRVYEQYF
TRBJ1-2 - TRBV4-3 - TGCGCCAGCAGCCAAGGGTACGGCAGGGGAAACTATGGCTACACCTTC CASSQGYGRGNYGYTF
TRBJ2-4 - TRBV15 - TGTGCCACCAGCAGAAGCCTCGGGACCACCCAGGGACAGTACTTC CATSRSLGTTQGQYF
TRBJ1-3 TRBD1 TRBV7-6 - TGTGCCAGCACGGTCGACAGGGGGCAAGGAAACACCATATATTTT CASTVDRGQGNTIYF
TRBJ1-2 - TRBV10-3 - TGTGCCATCACCCCGGCGACAGGCAACTATGGCTACACCTTC CAITPATGNYGYTF
TRBJ1-3 TRBD1 TRBV6-1 - TGTGCCAGCAGTGGACAGGGGAACACCATATATTTT CASSGQGNTIYF
TRBJ1-1 TRBD1 TRBV29-1 - TGCAGCGTGACAGGGGGCTACGCTGAAGCTTTCTTT CSVTGGYAEAFF
TRBJ1-1 TRBD1 TRBV5-6 - TGTGCCAGCAGCTCAGGGACAGGGCTCGATGAAGCTTTCTTT CASSSGTGLDEAFF